This TCR beta chain was found in a study of blood T cell repertoires in COVID-19. Using immunoSEQ multiplex PCR, the repertoire was profiled, and TCRdb retains in-frame clones only, with some absent. Of around 270,000 clones listed, about 90% were seen once; the top ten hold about 2.5%. The germline V gene has CDR1 LNHDA and CDR2 SQIVND (reference sequence). This CDR3 spans 13 amino acids. The junction had 3 bases not matched to a gene; V was cut back by 5 bases and J by 5 bases. The sample was peripheral blood. This receptor was taken from a person aged 18-30 years with COVID-19, enrolled during active disease. This chain connects TRBV19 to TRBJ2-1; 7 nucleotides line up with TRBD1. Here the CDR3 reads CASSFGTDNEQFF. The DNA of the CDR3 is TGTGCCAGTAGTTTCGGGACAGACAATGAGCAGTTCTTC.